A single sample is the source of the 15 T cell receptor beta chains below, sequenced in a study of cytomegalovirus exposure and HLA in healthy donors. Profiling relied on immunoSEQ multiplex PCR, and the TCRdb table lists in-frame clones only, not all of them. This table holds 200,000 to 300,000 clones, 80% to 95% found once. Sequences were obtained from PBMCs. These receptor sequences come from a woman under 40 in good health and CMV-seronegative.

The rearrangement uses TRBV5-8 and TRBJ2-1; TRBD2 is a possible D gene (5 bases). The V end lost 0 bases, the J end lost 6 bases, and 13 bases lay between the germline ends. Looked up from germline, CDR1 is SGHTS and CDR2 is YDEGEE. The CDR3 spans 15 residues. CDR3 amino acids: CASSLGLSGGNEQFF. For the CDR3, the DNA is TGTGCCAGCAGCTTGGGTCTAAGCGGTGGCAATGAGCAGTTCTTC.

The chain combines TRBV18 with TRBJ2-7, with a weak D call TRBD2 (5 bases). CDR1 KGHSH and CDR2 LQKENI come from the germline V gene. V lost 2 bases and J lost 5, with 16 bases in between. The CDR3 is made up of 15 amino acids. The CDR3, as DNA: TGTGCCAGCTCACCAGGTCGGGGATCGGGGAACGAGCAGTACTTC. Translation: CASSPGRGSGNEQYF. Combining the CDR3 with reference TRBV18 and TRBJ2-7 gives the whole variable domain NAGVMQNPRHLVRRRGQEARLRCSPMKGHSHVYWYRQLPEEGLKFMVYLQKENIIDESGMPKERFSAEFPKEGPSILRIQQVVRGDSAAYFCASSPGRGSGNEQYFGPGTRLTVT.

The chain is built from TRBV29-1 and TRBJ2-2, with 7 bases lining up with TRBD1. Germline loops: CDR1 SQVTM, CDR2 ANQGSEA. V dropped 4 bases and J dropped 1; count of bases not matched to a gene: 3. This CDR3 spans 14 amino acids. CDR3 amino acids: CSVAGQRNTGELFF. The CDR3 DNA reads TGCAGCGTTGCGGGACAGCGGAACACCGGGGAGCTGTTTTTT.

The chain combines TRBV7-8 with TRBJ2-1; D remains unclear. This CDR3 is built from 15 residues. Germline V gives CDR1 SGHVS, CDR2 FQNEAQ. Trimming took 3 bases from V and 9 from J, leaving 18 bases between them. CDR3 protein: CASSFRQGVQIEQFF. CDR3 DNA: TGTGCCAGCAGCTTTCGGCAAGGAGTGCAAATTGAGCAGTTCTTC. Full variable domain (remainder filled in from reference TRBV7-8 and TRBJ2-1): GAGVSQSPRYKVAKRGQDVALRCDPISGHVSLFWYQQALGQGPEFLTYFQNEAQLDKSGLPSDRFFAERPEGSVSTLKIQRTQQEDSAVYLCASSFRQGVQIEQFFGPGTRLTVL.

This chain links TRBV27 with TRBJ1-1, with D uncertain. Trimming shortened V by 1 base and J by 6 bases, and 6 bases separated the two germline ends. The CDR3 spans 12 residues. Per the germline V gene, CDR1 is MNHEY and CDR2 is SMNVEV (reference sequence). The CDR3 DNA reads TGTGCCAGCAGTTTATATGGGGCTGAAGCTTTCTTT. Encoded protein: CASSLYGAEAFF.

In its sample, this clone was seen once. V usage is TRBV30 and J usage is TRBJ1-4; a weak D match, TRBD1 (5 bases). Trimming pared 0 bases from V and 0 bases from J, leaving 14 bases between. The CDR3 has 17 amino acids. Germline V gene lookup returns CDR1 GTSNPN and CDR2 SVGIG (reference sequence). The CDR3 spells CAWSVLGGGATNEKLFF. In DNA, the CDR3 is TGTGCCTGGAGTGTACTCGGGGGAGGGGCAACTAATGAAAAACTGTTTTTT. Variable domain in full (rest from reference TRBV30 and TRBJ1-4): SQTIHQWPATLVQPVGSPLSLECTVEGTSNPNLYWYRQAAGRGLQLLFYSVGIGQISSEVPQNLSASRPQDRQFILSSKKLLLSDSGFYLCAWSVLGGGATNEKLFFGSGTQLSVL.

The genes are TRBV5-6 and TRBJ2-7; D is perhaps TRBD1 or TRBD2 (5 bases each). Germline V gene lookup returns CDR1 SGHDT and CDR2 YYEEEE. Trimming removed 6 bases at V and 1 base at J, with 14 bases between. This CDR3 is built from 14 residues. CDR3: CASTDRDQSYEQYF. CDR3 sequence (DNA): TGTGCCAGCACGGACCGGGACCAGTCCTACGAGCAGTACTTC.

DNA for the CDR3: TGTGCCAGCAGTTACCGCGACAGGTCCACAGATACGCAGTATTTT. Protein product: CASSYRDRSTDTQYF. The chain couples TRBV6-6 to TRBJ2-3; TRBD1 might be the D (6 bases). Germline V lookup: CDR1 MNHNY, CDR2 SVGAGI (reference sequence). This CDR3 has 15 residues. Trimming shortened V by 2 bases and J by 2 bases, and 11 bases separated the two germline ends.

This chain links TRBV11-1 with TRBJ2-1, with unresolved D. CDR1 is SGHAT and CDR2 is FQDESV in the germline V gene (reference sequence). Trimming left V 3 bases short and J 0 bases short, with 9 bases between. The CDR3 is 15 residues long. CDR3 sequence reads: CASSFKRYSYNEQFF. In nucleotides, the CDR3 is TGTGCCAGCAGCTTCAAACGCTACTCCTACAATGAGCAGTTCTTC.

The rearrangement joins TRBV28 to TRBJ2-2, with D possibly being TRBD2 (5 bases). V dropped 3 bases and J dropped 0 bases, with 8 bases sitting between them. This CDR3 contains 15 residues. The V gene's germline CDR1 is MDHEN and CDR2 SYDVKM. The CDR3 nucleotides are TGTGCCAGCAGTTTTGGTAGCGCGAACACCGGGGAGCTGTTTTTT. It specifies CASSFGSANTGELFF.

The V gene is TRBV29-1, the J gene TRBJ2-1; 8 bases are a match to TRBD2. V trimming: 4 bases; J trimming: 7 bases; junction bases outside the gene matches: 6. The CDR3 sequence is 13 residues long. Germline V gene lookup returns CDR1 SQVTM and CDR2 ANQGSEA. CDR3 in amino acids: CSVGFGRVNEQFF. Written as DNA, the CDR3 is TGCAGCGTTGGCTTCGGGAGGGTAAATGAGCAGTTCTTC.

The chain joins TRBV2 to TRBJ1-1, with a weak D call TRBD1 (5 bases). The CDR3 is made up of 16 amino acids. Trimming cost V 6 bases and J 0 bases, with 17 bases left between them. Germline assignment: CDR1 SNHLY and CDR2 FYNNEI. The CDR3 region has the DNA TGTGCCAGCAGCCCTATGTTGGGACGTTTGAACACTGAAGCTTTCTTT. Translation gives CASSPMLGRLNTEAFF. Full variable domain (missing parts from reference TRBV2 and TRBJ1-1): EPEVTQTPSHQVTQMGQEVILRCVPISNHLYFYWYRQILGQKVEFLVSFYNNEISEKSEIFDDQFSVERPDGSNFTLKIRSTKLEDSAMYFCASSPMLGRLNTEAFFGQGTRLTVV.

The V call is TRBV11-3, the J call TRBJ2-1, with 12 bases identical to TRBD2. Germline-derived CDR1 and CDR2 are SGHNT and YENEEA. This CDR3 is built from 16 residues. V shed 5 bases, J shed 3 bases, and the junction held 5 bases outside the gene matches. CDR3 loop: CASSPRTSGVYNEQFF. CDR3 DNA: TGTGCCAGCAGCCCCCGGACTAGCGGGGTCTACAATGAGCAGTTCTTC.

The V and J genes are TRBV4-1 and TRBJ2-5, with D uncertain. V was shortened by 1 base and J by 1 base, with 7 bases between the two germline ends. This CDR3 has 14 residues. Germline V gene data show CDR1 as MGHRA and CDR2 as YSYEKL. The CDR3: CASSQAGGQETQYF. DNA of the CDR3: TGCGCCAGCAGCCAAGCGGGCGGCCAAGAGACCCAGTACTTC.

The CDR3 DNA follows: TGTGCCAGCAGCTTAAACAGGTCGCCCTATGGCTACACCTTC. Protein product: CASSLNRSPYGYTF. The chain links TRBV7-9 to TRBJ1-2; a weak D match, TRBD1 (5 bases). Germline V gives CDR1 SEHNR, CDR2 FQNEAQ (reference sequence). The CDR3 spans 14 residues. V was shortened by 2 bases and J by 4 bases, with 11 bases between the two germline ends. Using reference TRBV7-9 and TRBJ1-2 for the parts outside the CDR3, the full variable domain is DTGVSQNPRHKITKRGQNVTFRCDPISEHNRLYWYRQTLGQGPEFLTYFQNEAQLEKSRLLSDRFSAERPKGSFSTLEIQRTEQGDSAMYLCASSLNRSPYGYTFGSGTRLTVV.